These 10 T cell receptor beta chains came from one sample sequenced in a study of molecular identifiers for immune sequencing clone quantification. MiXCR was run by TCRdb on the PCR reads, yielding one entry per CDR3 protein. The sample records about 630,000 distinct CDR3 sequences, less than 30% being singletons. Sequencing input: naive CD8+ T cells from blood, with Jurkat cell RNA spiked in. Subset denoted: FACS-sorted CD8+CD4-CCR7+CD45RA+ naive T cells. The receptors originated from a human donor in good health. Some libraries in this study had Jurkat cell RNA spiked in.

The J gene is TRBJ2-7, the V gene TRBV11-2, with 9 bases lining up with TRBD1. This CDR3 comprises 16 residues. Germline trimming cut 1 base from V and 5 bases from J; bases unmatched to any gene: 9. Germline V lookup: CDR1 SGHAT, CDR2 FQNNGV. The CDR3 bases are TGTGCCAGCAGCTTAGCCCCATCGGGACAGGGCCACGAGCAGTACTTC. Its translation is CASSLAPSGQGHEQYF.

The chain links TRBV20-1 to TRBJ1-5; D is unresolved. This CDR3 region has 16 residues. Germline CDR1 is DFQATT and CDR2 is SNEGSKA (reference sequence). Trimming took 0 bases from V and 11 from J, leaving 23 bases between them. The CDR3 loop is CSARDSVSDYRGTQHF. DNA for the CDR3: TGCAGTGCTAGAGATTCTGTCAGCGATTACCGTGGGACCCAGCATTTT.

This clonotype was counted many times. This chain connects TRBV7-9 to TRBJ1-1; D unclear. The CDR3 is made up of 12 amino acids. V lost 5 bases and J 4 bases, leaving 8 bases between the germline ends. CDR1 SEHNR and CDR2 FQNEAQ come from the germline V gene (reference sequence). The CDR3 sequence is CASSEGLTEAFF. The CDR3 DNA sequence: TGTGCCAGCAGCGAGGGTCTCACTGAAGCTTTCTTT.

In this sample, this clonotype turned up a few times. This rearrangement joins TRBV12-3 or TRBV12-4 to TRBJ1-2; D possibly corresponds to TRBD1 (5 bases). V lost 6 bases and J lost 3, with 17 bases in between. This CDR3 region has 15 residues. CDR3: CASREQSGQDYGYTF. CDR3 coding DNA: TGTGCCAGCAGAGAACAATCGGGGCAGGACTATGGCTACACCTTC.

Regarding this clonotype: This may arise from a read error, as a much more abundant clone is one base away. The chain is built from TRBV28 and TRBJ2-7; 10 nucleotides align to TRBD2. The CDR3 totals 15 residues. CDR1 is MDHEN and CDR2 is SYDVKM in the germline V gene. The CDR3 sequence is CASNLYGTSDHEQYF. CDR3 DNA sequence: TGTGCCAGCAATTTATATGGGACTAGCGACCACGAGCAGTACTTC.

Worth noting for this clonotype: A junction boundary mismatches the germline segment, possibly from a read error. The chain joins TRBV5-8 to TRBJ2-5; TRBD2 matches at 12 bases. Per germline, CDR1 SGHTS and CDR2 YDEGEE. There are 18 residues in the CDR3. In DNA form, the CDR3 reads TGTGCCTGCAGCTCTACTAGCGGGGGGCTGGTACCCCAAGAGACCCAGTACTTC. The encoded protein is CACSSTSGGLVPQETQYF.

V usage is TRBV19 and J usage is TRBJ2-7; D is undetermined. V was trimmed by 6 bases and J by 0 bases, leaving 9 bases between them. The CDR3 runs 13 residues. Germline-derived CDR1 and CDR2 are LNHDA and SQIVND (reference sequence). The CDR3 sequence: CASSVRHSYEQYF. CDR3 bases: TGTGCCAGTAGCGTTCGGCACTCCTACGAGCAGTACTTC.

In this sample, this clonotype turned up a few times. The J gene is TRBJ2-7, the V gene TRBV19, with D unclear. CDR3 length: 13 amino acids. V dropped 5 bases and J dropped 5 bases, with 13 bases sitting between them. Germline V gives CDR1 LNHDA, CDR2 SQIVND (reference sequence). The CDR3 sequence is CASSGFLTNEQYF. The CDR3 DNA reads TGTGCCAGTAGTGGGTTCCTCACTAACGAGCAGTACTTC.

This clonotype was detected many times. The chain employs TRBV4-1 and TRBJ1-5, with 8 bases lining up with TRBD1. Germline loops: CDR1 MGHRA, CDR2 YSYEKL. This CDR3 is built from 15 residues. V shed 1 base, J shed 1 base, and the junction held 0 bases outside the gene matches. This CDR3 is CASSQGQGSNQPQHF. The CDR3 DNA reads TGCGCCAGCAGCCAAGGACAGGGGAGCAATCAGCCCCAGCATTTT.

The table lists this clonotype with a few counts. The chain combines TRBV29-1 with TRBJ2-1; 9 bases fit TRBD1. This CDR3 has 14 amino acids. The V gene's germline CDR1 is SQVTM and CDR2 ANQGSEA. Here the CDR3 reads CGAGGDRAPNEQFF. For the CDR3, the DNA is TGCGGCGCAGGAGGGGACAGGGCCCCCAATGAGCAGTTCTTC.